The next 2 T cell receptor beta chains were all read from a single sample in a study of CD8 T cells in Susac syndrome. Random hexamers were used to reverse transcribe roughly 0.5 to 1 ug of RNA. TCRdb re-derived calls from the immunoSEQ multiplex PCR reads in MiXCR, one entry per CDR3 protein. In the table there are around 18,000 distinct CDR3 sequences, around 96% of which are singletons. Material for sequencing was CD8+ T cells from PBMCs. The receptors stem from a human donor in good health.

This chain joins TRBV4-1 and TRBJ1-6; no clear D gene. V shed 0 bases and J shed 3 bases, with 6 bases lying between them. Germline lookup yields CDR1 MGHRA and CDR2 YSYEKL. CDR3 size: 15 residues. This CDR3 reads CASSQDGSYNSPLHF. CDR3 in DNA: TGCGCCAGCAGCCAAGACGGCAGCTATAATTCACCCCTCCACTTT.

CDR3 loop: CAWIPRTALYGYTF. CDR3 nucleotide sequence: TGTGCCTGGATACCCCGGACAGCACTCTATGGCTACACCTTC. The chain is built from TRBV30 and TRBJ1-2, with D possibly matching TRBD1 (6 bases). Trimming shortened V by 4 bases and J by 4 bases, and 16 bases separated the two germline ends. The CDR3 loop spans 14 amino acids. CDR1 is GTSNPN, CDR2 SVGIG, per germline (reference sequence).